This TCR beta chain comes out of a study of cytomegalovirus exposure and HLA in healthy donors. Study details: Among over 300 genotyped donors, roughly 81% fell in the Caucasian-associated ancestry cluster.

Findings and caveats of the study: In a later analysis, TCR beta V- and J-gene trimming was associated with a missense DCLRE1C variant. A later examination showed that TCR association rates differed by HLA locus, with DRB1 most and HLA-C fewest.

Healthy bone marrow donors formed the donor group. CDR1 is GTSNPN and CDR2 is SVGIG in the germline V gene (reference sequence). The length of the CDR3 is 18 residues. Trimming removed 1 base from V and 0 bases from J; junction bases left unmatched: 12. Comments on this clone: Its antigen is undetermined.

The PCR ran on 60 Vbeta and 13 Jbeta primers. This table comes from immunoSEQ multiplex PCR, and its TCRdb copy is limited to in-frame clones, with some not included. The sample yields 150,000 or so clones, about 80% seen once. The sequence was obtained from a woman in her forties in good health and CMV-seronegative. Material for sequencing was PBMCs. The chain links TRBV30 to TRBJ2-7; 10 bases match TRBD2. CDR3: CAWSAIRTSGRSSYEQYF. The CDR3 DNA reads as TGTGCCTGGAGTGCAATTCGGACTAGCGGAAGGAGCTCCTACGAGCAGTACTTC.